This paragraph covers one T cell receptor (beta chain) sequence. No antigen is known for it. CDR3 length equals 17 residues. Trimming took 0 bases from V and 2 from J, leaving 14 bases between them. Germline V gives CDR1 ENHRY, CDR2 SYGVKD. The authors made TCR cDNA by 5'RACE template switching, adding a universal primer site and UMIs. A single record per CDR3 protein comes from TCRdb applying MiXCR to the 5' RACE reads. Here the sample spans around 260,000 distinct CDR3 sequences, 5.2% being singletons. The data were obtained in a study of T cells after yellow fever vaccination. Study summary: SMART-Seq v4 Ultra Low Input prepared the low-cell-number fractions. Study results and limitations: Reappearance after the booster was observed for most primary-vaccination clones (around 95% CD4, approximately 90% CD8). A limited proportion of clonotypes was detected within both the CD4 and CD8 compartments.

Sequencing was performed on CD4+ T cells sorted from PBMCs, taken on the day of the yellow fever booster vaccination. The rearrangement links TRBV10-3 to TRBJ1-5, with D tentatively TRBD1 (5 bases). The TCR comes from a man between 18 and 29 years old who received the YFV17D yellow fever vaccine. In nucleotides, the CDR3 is TGTGCCATCAGTGAGTCTCTGGGGGGTACGGGCAATCAGCCCCAGCATTTT. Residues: CAISESLGGTGNQPQHF.